Following are 14 T cell receptor beta chains from one sample sequenced in a study of Graves' ophthalmopathy and Graves' hyperthyroidism. RNA transcripts were the template, and TCR beta CDR3 regions were amplified from them. First-round RT-PCR relied on HTBI primers, and a second-round multiplex PCR came next. TCRdb fed the multiplex PCR reads into MiXCR, producing one record per CDR3 protein. The table includes 900,000 to 1,200,000 distinct CDR3 sequences, roughly two fifths detected once. The specimen sequenced was peripheral blood or thyroid tissue (not recorded which). All receptors derive from an adult man with Graves' hyperthyroidism.

This clonotype occurred a few times. The rearrangement joins TRBV7-9 to TRBJ2-7, with a weak D call TRBD1 (6 bases). Looked up from germline, CDR1 is SEHNR and CDR2 is FQNEAQ (reference sequence). Trimming removed 3 bases at V and 5 bases at J, with 17 bases between. CDR3 length: 15 residues. DNA of the CDR3: TGTGCCAGCAGCTTCACCGGGACACCTCCCGACGAGCAGTACTTC. Protein sequence: CASSFTGTPPDEQYF.

This clonotype was seen repeatedly, ten times or more. The V gene is TRBV9, the J gene TRBJ1-1; D gene ambiguous. The V gene lost 1 base and the J gene lost 1 base, with 5 bases spanning the gap. The CDR3 is made up of 13 amino acids. Germline values: CDR1 SGDLS, CDR2 YYNGEE. The CDR3 protein is CASSVNWNTEAFF. The CDR3 nucleotides read TGTGCCAGCAGCGTAAATTGGAACACTGAAGCTTTCTTT.

This clonotype was recorded at least ten times. The rearrangement joins TRBV6-6 to TRBJ2-7, with D unclear. With 11 bases removed from V and 6 bases from J, the gap between germline ends came to 17 bases. Germline CDR1 and CDR2: MNHNY and SVGAGI (reference sequence). The CDR3 totals 12 residues. The CDR3 region is CAVAVQFGEQYF. The CDR3 bases are TGTGCCGTCGCGGTGCAATTCGGCGAGCAGTACTTC.

This chain uses TRBV11-2 with TRBJ2-2; D uncertain. V shed 5 bases and J shed 4 bases, with 14 bases lying between them. Germline lookup yields CDR1 SGHAT and CDR2 FQNNGV. The CDR3 runs 15 residues. CDR3 amino acids: CASSIRTVTTGELFF. The DNA of the CDR3 is TGTGCCAGCAGCATTCGGACGGTAACCACCGGGGAGCTGTTTTTT. The full variable domain, its missing parts supplied by reference TRBV11-2 and TRBJ2-2, is EAGVAQSPRYKIIEKRQSVAFWCNPISGHATLYWYQQILGQGPKLLIQFQNNGVVDDSQLPKDRFSAERLKGVDSTLKIQPAKLEDSAVYLCASSIRTVTTGELFFGEGSRLTVL.

The chain links TRBV10-2 to TRBJ2-7, with 9 bases fitting TRBD2. The CDR3 runs to 14 residues. Germline assignment: CDR1 WSHSY and CDR2 SAAADI. V was pared by 7 bases and J by 1 base, with 5 bases of the junction left unmatched. CDR3 protein: CASTGAGGSYEQYF. The CDR3, as DNA: TGCGCCAGCACCGGGGCGGGAGGGTCCTACGAGCAGTACTTC.

To note about this clonotype: One junction end disagrees with the germline gene, perhaps due to a read error. The chain links TRBV29-1 to TRBJ2-6; D gene unclear. Looked up from germline, CDR1 is SQVTM and CDR2 is ANQGSEA. This CDR3 is built from 11 residues. This CDR3 is CSVPLPNTEAF. The DNA of the CDR3 is TGCAGCGTCCCCCTGCCCAACACTGAAGCTTTC.

This clonotype was seen more than once but under ten times. The rearrangement uses TRBV5-6 and TRBJ1-3, with D unclear. From germline, CDR1 is SGHDT and CDR2 YYEEEE. V lost 4 bases, J lost 4 bases, and 15 bases lay in between. There are 15 residues in the CDR3. The CDR3 DNA is TGTGCCAGCAGCGCCAGTGGGTTTGGAGGAAACACCATATATTTT. It codes for CASSASGFGGNTIYF.

The gene calls are TRBV5-8 and TRBJ2-7, with 7 bases identical to TRBD2. The germline V gene has CDR1 SGHTS and CDR2 YDEGEE. The CDR3 spans 15 residues. With V trimmed by 0 bases and J by 4 bases, 7 bases remained unmatched. CDR3 in amino acids: CASSLVIAGAYEQYF. For the CDR3, the DNA is TGTGCCAGCAGCTTGGTTATCGCGGGAGCATACGAGCAGTACTTC.

This clonotype was detected many times. The J gene is TRBJ2-5, the V gene TRBV7-2, with D perhaps matching TRBD1 (5 bases). The CDR3 contains 13 residues. Germline values: CDR1 SGHTA, CDR2 FQGNSA. The V end was cut by 5 bases, the J end by 5 bases, with 12 bases between. This CDR3 reads CASSLRVRETQYF. In DNA form, the CDR3 reads TGTGCCAGCAGCCTCAGGGTCAGGGAGACCCAGTACTTC.

This clonotype was seen ten or more times. V usage is TRBV7-9 and J usage is TRBJ1-1; D may be TRBD1 (5 bases). The CDR3 totals 16 residues. Germline values: CDR1 SEHNR, CDR2 FQNEAQ (reference sequence). Trimming removed 4 bases at V and 3 bases at J, with 18 bases between. CDR3 region: CASSSDLGGGDTEAFF. The CDR3 DNA sequence: TGTGCCAGCAGCTCGGACCTGGGGGGTGGTGACACTGAAGCTTTCTTT.

This clonotype was recorded at least ten times. The rearrangement joins TRBV2 to TRBJ2-2, with D possibly matching TRBD2 (6 bases). CDR3 length equals 13 residues. CDR1 and CDR2 from the germline V gene are SNHLY and FYNNEI. Trimming removed 10 bases from V and 2 bases from J, with 11 bases in between. CDR3 sequence: CATLSGNTGELFF. CDR3 sequence (DNA): TGTGCCACCCTTAGCGGAAACACCGGGGAGCTGTTTTTT.

The CDR3 reads CASSGHSVTAYEQYF. As DNA, the CDR3 is TGTGCCAGCAGTGGGCATAGCGTGACGGCCTACGAGCAGTACTTC. The V call is TRBV6-1, the J call TRBJ2-7; maybe TRBD2 (5 bases). The CDR3 totals 15 residues. Per germline, CDR1 MNHNS and CDR2 SASEGT. With 4 bases removed from V and 2 bases from J, the gap between germline ends came to 15 bases.

The rearrangement links TRBV2 to TRBJ1-1, with unresolved D. V gave up 6 bases and J gave up 5 bases, with 16 bases separating them. CDR3 length: 14 residues. The germline gives CDR1 SNHLY, CDR2 FYNNEI. DNA for the CDR3: TGTGCCAGCAGCGGACCCCACCGAAGGACTGAAGCTTTCTTT. Its translation is CASSGPHRRTEAFF.

As concerns this clonotype: A read error may explain this, as a much larger clone is one base away. The chain couples TRBV14 to TRBJ1-2, with D possibly matching TRBD1 (6 bases). CDR1 is SGHDN, CDR2 FVKESK, per germline. The CDR3 consists of 13 residues. Here the CDR3 DNA reads TGTGCCGGCAGCCATCGGGGGCCCGGGGGCTACACCTTC. This codes for CAGSHRGPGGYTF.